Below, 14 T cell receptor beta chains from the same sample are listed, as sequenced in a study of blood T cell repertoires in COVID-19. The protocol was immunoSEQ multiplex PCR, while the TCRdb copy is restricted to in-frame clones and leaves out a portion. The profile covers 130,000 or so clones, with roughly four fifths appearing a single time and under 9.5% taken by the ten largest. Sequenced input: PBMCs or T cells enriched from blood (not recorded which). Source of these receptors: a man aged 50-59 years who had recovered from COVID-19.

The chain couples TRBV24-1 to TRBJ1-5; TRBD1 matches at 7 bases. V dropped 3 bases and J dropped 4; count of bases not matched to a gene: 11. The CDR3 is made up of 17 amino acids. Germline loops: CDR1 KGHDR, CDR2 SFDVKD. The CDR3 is CATSDPRGGQSNQPQHF. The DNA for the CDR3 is TGTGCCACCAGTGATCCGAGAGGGGGCCAGTCGAATCAGCCCCAGCATTTT.

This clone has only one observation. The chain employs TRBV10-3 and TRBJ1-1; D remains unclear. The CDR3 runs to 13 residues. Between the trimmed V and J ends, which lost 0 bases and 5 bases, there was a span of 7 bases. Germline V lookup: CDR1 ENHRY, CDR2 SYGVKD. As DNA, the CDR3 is TGTGCCATCAGTGAGTCAGGGAGAACTGAAGCTTTCTTT. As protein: CAISESGRTEAFF.

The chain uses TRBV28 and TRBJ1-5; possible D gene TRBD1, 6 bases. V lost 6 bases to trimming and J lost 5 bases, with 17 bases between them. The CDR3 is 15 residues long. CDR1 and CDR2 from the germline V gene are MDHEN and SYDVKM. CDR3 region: CASSLGGGRDQPQHF. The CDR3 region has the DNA TGTGCCAGCAGCCTAGGGGGGGGGCGCGATCAGCCCCAGCATTTT.

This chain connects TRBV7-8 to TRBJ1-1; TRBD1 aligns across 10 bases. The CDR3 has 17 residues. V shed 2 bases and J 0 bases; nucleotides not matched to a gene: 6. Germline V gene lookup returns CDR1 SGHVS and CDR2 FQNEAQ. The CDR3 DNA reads TGTGCCAGCAGCTTAAGACAGGGGGCGGGGTTGAACACTGAAGCTTTCTTT. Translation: CASSLRQGAGLNTEAFF.

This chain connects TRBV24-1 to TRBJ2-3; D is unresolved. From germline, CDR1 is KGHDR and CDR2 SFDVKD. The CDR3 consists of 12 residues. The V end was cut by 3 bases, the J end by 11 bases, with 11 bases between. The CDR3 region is CATSDGIRVQYF. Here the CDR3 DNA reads TGTGCCACCAGTGATGGTATTCGGGTGCAGTATTTT.

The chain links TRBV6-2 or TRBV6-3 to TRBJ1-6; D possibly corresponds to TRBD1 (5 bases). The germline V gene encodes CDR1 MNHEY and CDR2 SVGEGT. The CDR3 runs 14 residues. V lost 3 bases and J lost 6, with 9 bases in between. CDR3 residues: CASSYWQGNSPLHF. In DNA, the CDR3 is TGTGCCAGCAGTTATTGGCAGGGTAATTCACCCCTCCACTTT.

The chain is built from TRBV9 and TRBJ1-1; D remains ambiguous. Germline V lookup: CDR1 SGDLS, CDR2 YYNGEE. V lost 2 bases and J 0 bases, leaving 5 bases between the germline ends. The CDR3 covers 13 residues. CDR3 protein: CASSVTMNTEAFF. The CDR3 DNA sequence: TGTGCCAGCAGCGTCACTATGAACACTGAAGCTTTCTTT.

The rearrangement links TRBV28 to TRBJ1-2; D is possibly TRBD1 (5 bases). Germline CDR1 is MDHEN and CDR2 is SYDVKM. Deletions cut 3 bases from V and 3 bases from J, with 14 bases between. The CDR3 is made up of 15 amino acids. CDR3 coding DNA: TGTGCCAGCAGTTTCCGACAGTTTGTTGACTATGGCTACACCTTC. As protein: CASSFRQFVDYGYTF.

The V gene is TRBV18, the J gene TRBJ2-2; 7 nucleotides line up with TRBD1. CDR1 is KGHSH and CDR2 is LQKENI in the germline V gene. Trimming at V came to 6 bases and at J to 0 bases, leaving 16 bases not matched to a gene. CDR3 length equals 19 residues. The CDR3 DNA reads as TGTGCCAGCTCCGGACCGGGACAGATGGTCCCCGCGAACACCGGGGAGCTGTTTTTT. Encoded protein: CASSGPGQMVPANTGELFF.

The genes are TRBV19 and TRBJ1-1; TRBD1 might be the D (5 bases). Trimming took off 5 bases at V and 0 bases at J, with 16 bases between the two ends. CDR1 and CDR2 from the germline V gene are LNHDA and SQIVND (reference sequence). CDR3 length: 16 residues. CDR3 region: CASSSLRQSMNTEAFF. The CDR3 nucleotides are TGTGCCAGTAGTTCCCTTCGACAGTCCATGAACACTGAAGCTTTCTTT. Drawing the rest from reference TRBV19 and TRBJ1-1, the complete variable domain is DGGITQSPKYLFRKEGQNVTLSCEQNLNHDAMYWYRQDPGQGLRLIYYSQIVNDFQKGDIAEGYSVSREKKESFPLTVTSAQKNPTAFYLCASSSLRQSMNTEAFFGQGTRLTVV.

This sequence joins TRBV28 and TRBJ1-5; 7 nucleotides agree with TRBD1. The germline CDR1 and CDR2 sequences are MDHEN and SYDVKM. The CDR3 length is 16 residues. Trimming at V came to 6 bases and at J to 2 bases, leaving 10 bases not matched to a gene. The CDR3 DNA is TGTGCCAGCAGGCACCTCGACAGGGTTCGCAATCAGCCCCAGCATTTT. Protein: CASRHLDRVRNQPQHF.

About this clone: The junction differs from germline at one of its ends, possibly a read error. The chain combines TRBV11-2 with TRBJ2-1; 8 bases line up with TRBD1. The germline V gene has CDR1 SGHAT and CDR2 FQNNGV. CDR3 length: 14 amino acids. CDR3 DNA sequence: TGTGCCAGCAGACCAGGGGGCTCCAACAATGAGCAGTTCTTC. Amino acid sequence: CASRPGGSNNEQFF.

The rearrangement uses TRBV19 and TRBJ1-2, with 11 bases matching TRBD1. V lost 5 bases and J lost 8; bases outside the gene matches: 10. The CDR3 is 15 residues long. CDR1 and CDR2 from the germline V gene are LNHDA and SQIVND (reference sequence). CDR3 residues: CASSPWEGQGDGYTF. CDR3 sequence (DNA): TGTGCCAGTAGTCCTTGGGAGGGACAGGGGGACGGCTACACCTTC.

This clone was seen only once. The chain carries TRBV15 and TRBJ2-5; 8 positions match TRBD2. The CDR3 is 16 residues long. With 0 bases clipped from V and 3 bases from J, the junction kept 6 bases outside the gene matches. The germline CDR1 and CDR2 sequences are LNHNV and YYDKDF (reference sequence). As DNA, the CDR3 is TGTGCCACCAGCAGAGATGTCGAGCGGGGGAAAGAGACCCAGTACTTC. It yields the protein CATSRDVERGKETQYF.